A selection of T cell receptor beta chains follows, all from one sample in a study of control samples from healthy donors and cancer patients. Sequencing was performed with immunoSEQ multiplex PCR; in TCRdb, only in-frame clones are kept and a portion is missing. The sample consists of under 200,000 clones, roughly 89% of them appearing once. The specimen was blood. The receptor set was obtained from a woman younger than 45 in good health. Each CDR3 is given with its conserved first and last residue. Fields, in order: D gene, clone size, V gene, J gene, CDR3 DNA, CDR3 protein. The D gene is left open where the match is weak. Clone size is shown for a subset of rows, as once, few, many or a class of expanded clone.

TRBD2	-	TRBV3-1/TRBV3-2	TRBJ2-3	TGTGCCAGCAGCCAAGGGGGCGCGGGAGGTTCGGCGCAGTATTTT	CASSQGGAGGSAQYF
-	-	TRBV19	TRBJ2-1	TGTGCCAGTAGTAGGCGCGGCTCCTACAATGAGCAGTTCTTC	CASSRRGSYNEQFF
TRBD1	-	TRBV19	TRBJ2-1	TGTGCCAGTAGTGACGGGACAGTATCCTACAATGAGCAGTTCTTC	CASSDGTVSYNEQFF
TRBD1	-	TRBV4-1	TRBJ1-1	TGCGCCAGCAGCCAAAGGGGGCTCACTGAAGCTTTCTTT	CASSQRGLTEAFF
TRBD1	-	TRBV18	TRBJ1-1	TGTGCCAGCTCACTTAACCGGGACAGGGCCACTGAAGCTTTCTTT	CASSLNRDRATEAFF
-	-	TRBV6-2/TRBV6-3	TRBJ1-1	TGTGCCAGCAGTTACCGGCAGAACACTGAAGCTTTCTTT	CASSYRQNTEAFF
-	once	TRBV6-1	TRBJ1-3	TGTGCCAGCAGTGAAGGGGACACCATATATTTT	CASSEGDTIYF
-	-	TRBV5-1	TRBJ1-4	TGCGCCAGCAGCTTGGCCCGGGGCGCTGGGGAAAAACTGTTTTTT	CASSLARGAGEKLFF
TRBD1	-	TRBV28	TRBJ1-5	TGTGCCAGCAGGAGCGGGACAGACAATCAGCCCCAGCATTTT	CASRSGTDNQPQHF
-	-	TRBV7-6	TRBJ2-6	TGTGCCAGCAGCTTAGCTAGCTCTGGGGCCAACGTCCTGACTTTC	CASSLASSGANVLTF
-	-	TRBV27	TRBJ1-1	TGTGCCAGCTGGAGGTTGTCCACTGAAGCTTTCTTT	CASWRLSTEAFF
-	-	TRBV12-3/TRBV12-4	TRBJ2-1	TGTGCCAGCAGCCAAGCCTACAATGAGCAGTTCTTC	CASSQAYNEQFF
-	-	TRBV6-4	TRBJ2-3	TGTGCCAGCAGTGACGCTAGCGGCACAGATACGCAGTATTTT	CASSDASGTDTQYF
-	few	TRBV13	TRBJ2-3	TGTGCCAGCAGCTCCCGTCTAGCGATCACAGATACGCAGTATTTT	CASSSRLAITDTQYF
-	-	TRBV11-2	TRBJ2-3	TGTGCCAGCAGCTTTCTACGGGGGAGCACAGATACGCAGTATTTT	CASSFLRGSTDTQYF
-	-	TRBV19	TRBJ1-1	TGTGCCAGTAGAGGGGTTCCGAACACTGAAGCTTTCTTT	CASRGVPNTEAFF
TRBD1	-	TRBV28	TRBJ2-1	TGTGCCAGCACTTTCGGGACAGTTCTGGGCAATGAGCAGTTCTTC	CASTFGTVLGNEQFF
TRBD2	-	TRBV2	TRBJ2-2	TGTGCCAGCGGGGGACTAGCGGGAGGGCCAGACGGGGAGCTGTTTTTT	CASGGLAGGPDGELFF
-	-	TRBV3-1/TRBV3-2	TRBJ1-2	TGTGCCAGCAGCCAAACCGACAGGTTCTATGGCTACACCTTC	CASSQTDRFYGYTF
TRBD1	-	TRBV20-1	TRBJ2-7	TGCAGTGCTAGTAGACAGGGGGTCTACGAGCAGTACTTC	CSASRQGVYEQYF
TRBD1	-	TRBV3-1/TRBV3-2	TRBJ1-5	TGTGCCAGCAGCCAAGATCGACAGGGGGGACAGCCCCAGCATTTT	CASSQDRQGGQPQHF
-	once	TRBV7-9	TRBJ1-1	TGTGCCAGCAGCCCCCAGACAGCCAACACTGAAGCTTTCTTT	CASSPQTANTEAFF
TRBD2	-	TRBV6-5	TRBJ2-1	TGTGCCAGCAACACCCGGACTAGCGGGAGCAATGAGCAGTTCTTC	CASNTRTSGSNEQFF
-	-	TRBV2	TRBJ1-3	TGTGCCAGCAGTGAAGAACAGGTTGGAAACACCATATATTTT	CASSEEQVGNTIYF
-	-	TRBV18	TRBJ2-5	TGTGCCAGCTCACCACGCACCCAAGAGACCCAGTACTTC	CASSPRTQETQYF
-	-	TRBV6-6	TRBJ1-1	TGTGCCAGCAGTTACGGGTCAGCTGAAGCTTTCTTT	CASSYGSAEAFF
TRBD1	-	TRBV19	TRBJ1-1	TGTGCCAGTAGTAGGGGACAGCTGAACACTGAAGCTTTCTTT	CASSRGQLNTEAFF
TRBD1	-	TRBV24-1	TRBJ2-7	TGTGCCACCCGGACAGGGGACTACGAGCAGTACTTC	CATRTGDYEQYF
TRBD2	-	TRBV4-3	TRBJ2-5	TGCGCCAGCAGCCAGGGCTGGACTAGCGGTGAGACCCAGTACTTC	CASSQGWTSGETQYF
-	once	TRBV14	TRBJ2-6	TGTGCCAGCAGCCAAGATAGTTTAGTAAGCTCTGGGGCCAACGTCCTGACTTTC	CASSQDSLVSSGANVLTF
TRBD1	once	TRBV4-1	TRBJ1-2	TGCGCCAGCAGCCAAGACCCCCGACAGGGGATAGCTGGCTACACCTTC	CASSQDPRQGIAGYTF
TRBD2	-	TRBV18	TRBJ2-1	TGTGCCAGCTCACCTAGCGGGGTCTACAATGAGCAGTTCTTC	CASSPSGVYNEQFF
-	-	TRBV29-1	TRBJ1-4	TGCAGCGCCCGGGACGGTAATGAAAAACTGTTTTTT	CSARDGNEKLFF
-	-	TRBV2	TRBJ2-5	TGTGCCAGCAGTGAGGGGGTCATGGAGACCCAGTACTTC	CASSEGVMETQYF
-	-	TRBV5-1	TRBJ1-1	TGCGCCAGCAGCCTGGGGGGAAGGGCTGAAGCTTTCTTT	CASSLGGRAEAFF
TRBD1	-	TRBV27	TRBJ1-1	TGTGCCAGCCAAACAGGGGGGAACACTGAAGCTTTCTTT	CASQTGGNTEAFF
TRBD2	-	TRBV9	TRBJ2-7	TGTGCCAGCAGCGTAGGGGGACTAGCGGGGGTTGAGCAGTACTTC	CASSVGGLAGVEQYF
TRBD2	-	TRBV3-1/TRBV3-2	TRBJ2-1	TGTGCCAGCAGCCAAGGGGGACTAGCGGGGGCCTACAATGAGCAGTTCTTC	CASSQGGLAGAYNEQFF
-	-	TRBV29-1	TRBJ2-4	TGCAGCGTTGAATGGGGGGCAGCCAAAAACATTCAGTACTTC	CSVEWGAAKNIQYF
-	-	TRBV7-2	TRBJ1-6	TGTGCCAGCAGCTTAGCGTACAGTAATTCACCCCTCCACTTT	CASSLAYSNSPLHF
-	-	TRBV5-4	TRBJ2-1	TGTGCCAGCAGTACTAGGGGAAATGAGCAGTTCTTC	CASSTRGNEQFF
-	-	TRBV5-1	TRBJ1-3	TGCGCCAGCAGCACAGGGAGCTCTGGAAACACCATATATTTT	CASSTGSSGNTIYF
TRBD2	once	TRBV30	TRBJ2-2	TGTGCCTGGGGGGGACTAGCGGAATACACCGGGGAGCTGTTTTTT	CAWGGLAEYTGELFF
TRBD1	-	TRBV6-5	TRBJ2-3	TGTGCCAGCAGCTCCGGGACAGGGGGCGCAGATACGCAGTATTTT	CASSSGTGGADTQYF
TRBD2	once	TRBV4-1	TRBJ2-1	TGCGCCAGCAGCCGGGGACTAGCGGGAGGGGGTAATGAGCAGTTCTTC	CASSRGLAGGGNEQFF